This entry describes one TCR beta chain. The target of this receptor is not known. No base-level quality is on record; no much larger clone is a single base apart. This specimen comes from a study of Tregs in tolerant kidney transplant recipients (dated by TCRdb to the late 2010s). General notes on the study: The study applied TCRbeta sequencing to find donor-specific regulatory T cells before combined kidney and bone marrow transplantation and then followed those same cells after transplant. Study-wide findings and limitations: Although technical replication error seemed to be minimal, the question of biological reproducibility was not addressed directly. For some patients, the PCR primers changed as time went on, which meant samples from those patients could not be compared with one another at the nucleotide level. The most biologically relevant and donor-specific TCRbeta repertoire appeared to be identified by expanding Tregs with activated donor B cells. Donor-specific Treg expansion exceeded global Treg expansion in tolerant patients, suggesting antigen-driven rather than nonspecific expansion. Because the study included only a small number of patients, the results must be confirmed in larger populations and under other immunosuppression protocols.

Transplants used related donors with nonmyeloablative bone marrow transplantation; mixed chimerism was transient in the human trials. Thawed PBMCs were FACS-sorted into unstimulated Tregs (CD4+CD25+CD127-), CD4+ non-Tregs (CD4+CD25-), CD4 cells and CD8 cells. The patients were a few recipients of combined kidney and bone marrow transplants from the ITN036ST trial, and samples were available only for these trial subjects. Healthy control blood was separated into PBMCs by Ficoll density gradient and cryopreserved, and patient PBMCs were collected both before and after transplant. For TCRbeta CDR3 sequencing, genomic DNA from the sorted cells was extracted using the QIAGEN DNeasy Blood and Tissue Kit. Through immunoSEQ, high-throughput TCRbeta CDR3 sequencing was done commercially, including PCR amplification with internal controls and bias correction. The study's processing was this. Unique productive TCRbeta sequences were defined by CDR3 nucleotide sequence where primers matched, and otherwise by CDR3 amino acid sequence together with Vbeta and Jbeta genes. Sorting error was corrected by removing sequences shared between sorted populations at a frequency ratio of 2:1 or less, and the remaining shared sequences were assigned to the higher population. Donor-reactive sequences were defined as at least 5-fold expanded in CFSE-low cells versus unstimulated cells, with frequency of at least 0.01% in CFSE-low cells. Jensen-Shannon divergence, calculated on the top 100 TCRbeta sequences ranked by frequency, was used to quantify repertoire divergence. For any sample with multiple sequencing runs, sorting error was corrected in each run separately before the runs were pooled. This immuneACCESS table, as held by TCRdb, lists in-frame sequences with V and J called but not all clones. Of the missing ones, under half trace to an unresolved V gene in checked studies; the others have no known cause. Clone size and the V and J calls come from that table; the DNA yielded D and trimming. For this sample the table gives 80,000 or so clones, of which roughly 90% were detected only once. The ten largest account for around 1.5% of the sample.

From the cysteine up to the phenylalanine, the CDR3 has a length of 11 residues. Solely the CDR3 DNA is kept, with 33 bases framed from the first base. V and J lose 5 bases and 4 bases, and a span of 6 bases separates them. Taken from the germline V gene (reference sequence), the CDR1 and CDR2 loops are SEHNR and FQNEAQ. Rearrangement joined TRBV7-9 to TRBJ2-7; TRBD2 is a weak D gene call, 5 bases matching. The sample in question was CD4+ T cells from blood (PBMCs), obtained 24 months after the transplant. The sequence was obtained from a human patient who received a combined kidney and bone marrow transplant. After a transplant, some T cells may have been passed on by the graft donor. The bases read TGTGCCAGCAGCAGAGGGTACGAGCAGTACTTC. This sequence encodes CASSRGYEQYF.